The clone carrying this T cell receptor (beta chain) has just a few counts. Its target is unknown. Sorted subsets were CFSE-labeled and cultured approximately 5 days with allogeneic dendritic cells. This entry belongs to a study of regulatory dendritic cells for organ transplantation. About the research overall: LPS was added to dendritic cell cultures on day 6. Points from the study as a whole: Memory CD8+ T cells were the most oligoclonal; naive cells were highly diverse. Memory CD8+ clonal expansion seemed more limited with regulatory than mature dendritic cells.

Measured with immunoSEQ multiplex PCR; TCRdb has only the in-frame clones, and not every one. The sample holds 15,000 to 20,000 clones; less than 80% are singletons and the top ten take approximately 3.4%. J was trimmed by 5 bases and V by 5 bases; bases with no gene match: 5. The CDR3 is 14 amino acids. The V gene's germline CDR1 is SNHLY and CDR2 FYNNEI. The sequence was collected from a human donor in good health. The V and J genes are TRBV2 and TRBJ1-2; 10 nucleotides match TRBD1. Sequencing was done on a sample of memory CD4+ T cells from blood cultured with regulatory dendritic cells. Subset of the sample: CD45RO+ memory T cells. This CDR3 is CASSRQGAQYGYTF. In DNA form, the CDR3 reads TGTGCCAGCAGTCGACAGGGGGCGCAGTATGGCTACACCTTC.